This is a list of T cell receptor beta chains from one sample in a study of blood T cell repertoires in COVID-19. TCRdb's copy holds only in-frame clones and misses some; the assay was immunoSEQ multiplex PCR. The table lists just over 250,000 clones, around nine tenths of them singletons, with roughly 10% in the top ten. What was sequenced was peripheral blood. These receptors came from a woman aged 70-85 years with COVID-19, enrolled during active disease. CDR3s include the opening cysteine and the closing phenylalanine or tryptophan. A D gene is named only where the DNA matches it firmly. Clone size is given for some rows only: seen once, a few or many times, or a class if the clone is expanded.

D: TRBD2
J: TRBJ2-3
size: NA
V: TRBV10-2
DNA: TGCGCCAGCAGTGAGTCGCGACTAGCGGGAGAGGTAGATACGCAGTATTTT
CDR3: CASSESRLAGEVDTQYF

D: TRBD1
J: TRBJ2-3
size: NA
V: TRBV5-1
DNA: TGCGCCAGCAGCCCCGGGACAGGGGGCCTCGATACGCAGTATTTT
CDR3: CASSPGTGGLDTQYF

D: TRBD1
J: TRBJ1-3
size: NA
V: TRBV28
DNA: TGTGCCAGCAGTTTTCGGGGACAGGGATACACCATATATTTT
CDR3: CASSFRGQGYTIYF

D: TRBD2
J: TRBJ2-3
size: NA
V: TRBV9
DNA: TGTGCCAGCAGCGAAACTAGCGGGTCGGTTTCAGATACGCAGTATTTT
CDR3: CASSETSGSVSDTQYF

D: NA
J: TRBJ1-5
size: NA
V: TRBV7-8
DNA: TGTGCCAGCAGCTTAGTCGGGGTTACAGCCACGGGCCAGCCCCAGCATTTT
CDR3: CASSLVGVTATGQPQHF

D: NA
J: TRBJ2-7
size: few
V: TRBV5-1
DNA: TGCGCCAGCAGCTTGATCGGAGGCGAGCAGTACTTC
CDR3: CASSLIGGEQYF

D: NA
J: TRBJ1-2
size: NA
V: TRBV18
DNA: TGTGCCAGCCACGACAGCTATGGCTACACCTTC
CDR3: CASHDSYGYTF

D: NA
J: TRBJ1-2
size: NA
V: TRBV28
DNA: TGTGCCAGCAGTCGCCAGGGGATACGGTATGGCTACACCTTC
CDR3: CASSRQGIRYGYTF

D: NA
J: TRBJ1-6
size: NA
V: TRBV11-2
DNA: TGTGCCAGCAGCTTAGCCCCTGATAGGGGAATATCACCCCTCCACTTT
CDR3: CASSLAPDRGISPLHF

D: NA
J: TRBJ2-2
size: NA
V: TRBV19
DNA: TGTGCCAGTAGTATACAGGGATCGGGCACCGGGGAGCTGTTTTTT
CDR3: CASSIQGSGTGELFF

D: TRBD2
J: TRBJ2-7
size: NA
V: TRBV7-2
DNA: TGTGCCAGCAGCTTAAGAGCCCTAGCGGGAGTGTCCGAGCAGTACTTC
CDR3: CASSLRALAGVSEQYF

D: TRBD1
J: TRBJ2-3
size: NA
V: TRBV7-3
DNA: TGTGCCAGCAGCGAACAAACAGGGGAAGATACGCAGTATTTT
CDR3: CASSEQTGEDTQYF

D: NA
J: TRBJ1-5
size: once
V: TRBV3-1/TRBV3-2
DNA: TGTGCCAGCAGCGCCCAGGTGGGGGGAACAGGAATTCAGCCCCAGCATTTT
CDR3: CASSAQVGGTGIQPQHF

D: TRBD2
J: TRBJ2-1
size: once
V: TRBV29-1
DNA: TGCAGCGTAACCACTAGCGGGAGGTACAATGAGCAGTTCTTC
CDR3: CSVTTSGRYNEQFF

D: NA
J: TRBJ2-2
size: NA
V: TRBV24-1
DNA: TGTGCCGCCAGTGACCCTGGGGACATCACCGGGGAGCTGTTTTTT
CDR3: CAASDPGDITGELFF